The clone carrying this TCR beta chain was detected a few times. Its specificity is unknown. Trimming took 4 bases from V and 2 from J, leaving 18 bases between them. CDR3 length equals 16 residues. Looked up from germline, CDR1 is KGHSH and CDR2 is LQKENI. This record belongs to a study of regulatory T cells. CD4+ T cells were divided by sorting: CD25-high CD127-low Tregs, CD25-low CD127-high conventional cells. Amplification used 52 TRBV primers and 13 TRBJ primers. Data came from immunoSEQ multiplex PCR; TCRdb stores just in-frame clones and leaves some out. This table has about 15,000 clones, 80% to 90% appearing once. Findings of the study overall: In CD3G-deficient patients, conventional CD4+ T cells were enriched for hydrophobic CDR3 residues at positions 6 and 7.

Sample: conventional CD4+ T cells sorted from blood. The V call is TRBV18, the J call TRBJ2-7; D may correspond to TRBD1 or TRBD2 (5 bases each). This TCR derives from a person aged 30-39 years with CD3G deficiency. The CDR3 spells CASSRGFGGSAYEQYF. The CDR3 region has the DNA TGTGCCAGCTCACGGGGTTTTGGGGGATCGGCCTACGAGCAGTACTTC.